This record covers a single T cell receptor beta chain. The data are from a study of blood T cell repertoires in COVID-19. Study background: Samples representing acute and convalescent COVID-19 were sourced from the United States, Italy and Spain. The analysed material was cDNA or gDNA that came from T cells, B-cell-depleted T cells, or PBMCs.

The ends lost 0 bases at V and 6 bases at J; junction bases unmatched: 7. The germline CDR1 and CDR2 sequences are SGHAT and FQDESV (reference sequence). The CDR3 length is 15 residues. In the original processing: Reference gene primer amplification gave estimated nucleated cell counts. Measured with immunoSEQ multiplex PCR; TCRdb has only the in-frame clones, and not every one. V, J and clone size are those of that table, while D and trimming were read from the DNA. There are 150,000 to 200,000 clones in the sample; over 70% occur only once, and about 18% lies in the top ten. V usage is TRBV11-1 and J usage is TRBJ2-7; 8 nucleotides match TRBD2. Material: peripheral blood. The clonotype comes from a man in his fifties or sixties with active or convalescent COVID-19. The CDR3 region is CASSLAKRELSEQYF. As DNA, the CDR3 is TGTGCCAGCAGCTTAGCAAAGCGGGAGTTATCCGAGCAGTACTTC.